Listed below are T cell receptor beta chains from one sample, sequenced in a study of T-cell memory formation after mild COVID-19. Each CDR3 protein gets one entry after TCRdb re-called the 5' RACE reads with MiXCR. The sample carries 350,000 to 400,000 distinct CDR3 sequences, under 25% recorded once. Sequenced: PBMCs or a T cell subset sorted from them (not recorded which). The receptors stem from an adult woman who had mild COVID-19 (a few samples of this study predate the infection). Cell type and time point are not known. Both conserved end residues are part of each CDR3. D genes are given only for firm matches. Clone size is shown for a subset of rows, as once, few, many or a class of expanded clone.

J gene: TRBJ2-1
clone size: once
D gene: NA
V gene: TRBV7-2
CDR3 protein: CASTNSREFGEQFF
CDR3 DNA: TGTGCCAGCACCAACAGCCGGGAGTTTGGTGAGCAGTTCTTC

J gene: TRBJ2-5
clone size: many
D gene: TRBD2
V gene: TRBV7-2
CDR3 protein: CASSPKRAGDQETQYF
CDR3 DNA: TGTGCCAGCAGCCCTAAGCGTGCGGGGGATCAAGAGACCCAGTACTTC

J gene: TRBJ1-1
clone size: few
D gene: NA
V gene: TRBV29-1
CDR3 protein: CSVREGGKTVNTEAFF
CDR3 DNA: TGCAGCGTTCGGGAGGGGGGAAAGACGGTGAACACTGAAGCTTTCTTT

J gene: TRBJ2-1
clone size: NA
D gene: NA
V gene: TRBV9
CDR3 protein: CASTQHPDSYNEQFF
CDR3 DNA: TGTGCCAGCACCCAGCACCCGGACTCCTACAATGAGCAGTTCTTC

J gene: TRBJ2-2
clone size: once
D gene: TRBD1
V gene: TRBV18
CDR3 protein: CASSPKGQLNTGELFF
CDR3 DNA: TGTGCCAGCTCACCGAAGGGACAGCTGAACACCGGGGAGCTGTTTTTT

J gene: TRBJ1-4
clone size: NA
D gene: TRBD1
V gene: TRBV3-1
CDR3 protein: CASSPGTGTPNEKLFF
CDR3 DNA: TGTGCCAGCAGCCCCGGGACAGGGACGCCTAATGAAAAACTGTTTTTT

J gene: TRBJ2-5
clone size: many
D gene: NA
V gene: TRBV10-3
CDR3 protein: CAISELAGPLQETQYF
CDR3 DNA: TGTGCCATCAGTGAGTTAGCAGGGCCCCTTCAAGAGACCCAGTACTTC

J gene: TRBJ2-5
clone size: NA
D gene: TRBD1
V gene: TRBV29-1
CDR3 protein: CSVEIQGVETQYF
CDR3 DNA: TGCAGCGTTGAAATACAGGGGGTCGAGACCCAGTACTTC

J gene: TRBJ1-4
clone size: few
D gene: NA
V gene: TRBV19
CDR3 protein: CASSMWGQFNEKLFF
CDR3 DNA: TGTGCCAGTAGTATGTGGGGGCAGTTTAATGAAAAACTGTTTTTT

J gene: TRBJ2-1
clone size: few
D gene: TRBD1
V gene: TRBV12-3/TRBV12-4
CDR3 protein: CASSRQGARAEQFF
CDR3 DNA: TGTGCCAGCAGTCGACAGGGGGCGCGGGCTGAGCAGTTCTTC

J gene: TRBJ2-2
clone size: few
D gene: TRBD1
V gene: TRBV7-9
CDR3 protein: CASSFTGTGGLTGELFF
CDR3 DNA: TGTGCCAGCAGCTTCACCGGGACAGGGGGCCTTACCGGGGAGCTGTTTTTT

J gene: TRBJ2-7
clone size: NA
D gene: TRBD2
V gene: TRBV5-1
CDR3 protein: CASSYITSGANYEQYF
CDR3 DNA: TGCGCCAGCAGCTACATTACTAGCGGGGCTAACTACGAGCAGTACTTC

J gene: TRBJ1-2
clone size: NA
D gene: NA
V gene: TRBV6-5
CDR3 protein: CASSYRRGLRLYTF
CDR3 DNA: TGTGCCAGCAGTTACCGTCGGGGGCTACGACTCTACACCTTC

J gene: TRBJ2-5
clone size: NA
D gene: NA
V gene: TRBV4-2
CDR3 protein: CASSQDRTVETQYF
CDR3 DNA: TGTGCCAGCAGCCAAGATCGAACGGTAGAGACCCAGTACTTC

J gene: TRBJ2-7
clone size: few
D gene: TRBD2
V gene: TRBV7-3
CDR3 protein: CASSSGTSGDGQYF
CDR3 DNA: TGTGCCAGCAGCTCCGGGACTAGCGGGGATGGGCAGTACTTC

J gene: TRBJ2-7
clone size: NA
D gene: NA
V gene: TRBV12-3/TRBV12-4
CDR3 protein: CASSLRGVYEQYF
CDR3 DNA: TGTGCCAGCAGTCTACGGGGCGTCTACGAGCAGTACTTC

J gene: TRBJ2-7
clone size: NA
D gene: TRBD2
V gene: TRBV5-1
CDR3 protein: CASSFPRGGTSHEQYF
CDR3 DNA: TGCGCCAGCAGCTTTCCCCGGGGGGGCACCAGCCACGAGCAGTACTTC

J gene: TRBJ2-7
clone size: NA
D gene: TRBD1
V gene: TRBV29-1
CDR3 protein: CSVDSTGSGYEQYF
CDR3 DNA: TGCAGCGTTGATTCGACAGGGTCGGGCTACGAGCAGTACTTC

J gene: TRBJ2-2
clone size: NA
D gene: TRBD1
V gene: TRBV5-6
CDR3 protein: CASSLGQGPHAGELFF
CDR3 DNA: TGTGCCAGCAGCTTAGGACAGGGGCCGCACGCCGGGGAGCTGTTTTTT

J gene: TRBJ2-2
clone size: many
D gene: TRBD2
V gene: TRBV7-3
CDR3 protein: CASSLDASGSNTGELFF
CDR3 DNA: TGTGCCAGCAGCTTAGATGCTAGCGGATCGAACACCGGGGAGCTGTTTTTT

J gene: TRBJ2-7
clone size: few
D gene: TRBD1
V gene: TRBV7-2
CDR3 protein: CASSSGTGLPEQYF
CDR3 DNA: TGTGCCAGCAGCTCCGGGACAGGGCTTCCCGAGCAGTACTTC

J gene: TRBJ2-1
clone size: few
D gene: TRBD1
V gene: TRBV14
CDR3 protein: CASSQVPGQGFHPFYNEQFF
CDR3 DNA: TGTGCCAGCAGCCAAGTACCCGGACAGGGCTTCCATCCTTTCTACAATGAGCAGTTCTTC

J gene: TRBJ2-2
clone size: NA
D gene: TRBD1
V gene: TRBV9
CDR3 protein: CASSVEPQGGGELFF
CDR3 DNA: TGTGCCAGCAGCGTAGAGCCACAGGGGGGCGGGGAGCTGTTTTTT

J gene: TRBJ2-7
clone size: NA
D gene: NA
V gene: TRBV6-6
CDR3 protein: CASSYLGHGTYEQYF
CDR3 DNA: TGTGCCAGCAGTTACCTCGGACATGGTACCTACGAGCAGTACTTC

J gene: TRBJ2-1
clone size: NA
D gene: NA
V gene: TRBV5-1
CDR3 protein: CASSSYRLAGDNEQFF
CDR3 DNA: TGCGCCAGCAGCTCCTATCGGCTAGCAGGGGACAATGAGCAGTTCTTC

J gene: TRBJ2-2
clone size: few
D gene: TRBD2
V gene: TRBV6-1
CDR3 protein: CASSEGSVRTRNTGELFF
CDR3 DNA: TGTGCCAGCAGTGAAGGTTCGGTCCGGACTAGGAACACCGGGGAGCTGTTTTTT

J gene: TRBJ1-1
clone size: NA
D gene: NA
V gene: TRBV9
CDR3 protein: CASSVDWAREAFF
CDR3 DNA: TGTGCCAGCAGCGTAGATTGGGCCAGGGAAGCTTTCTTT

J gene: TRBJ2-3
clone size: few
D gene: TRBD1
V gene: TRBV7-9
CDR3 protein: CASSRGQGATDTQYF
CDR3 DNA: TGTGCCAGCAGCCGAGGACAGGGAGCCACAGATACGCAGTATTTT

J gene: TRBJ2-2
clone size: NA
D gene: TRBD2
V gene: TRBV6-2/TRBV6-3
CDR3 protein: CASTGYGLAGVTGELFF
CDR3 DNA: TGTGCCAGCACCGGATATGGACTAGCGGGAGTCACCGGGGAGCTGTTTTTT

J gene: TRBJ1-2
clone size: NA
D gene: NA
V gene: TRBV2
CDR3 protein: CASSAVGKWGQANYGYTF
CDR3 DNA: TGTGCCAGCAGTGCGGTTGGGAAATGGGGGCAAGCTAACTATGGCTACACCTTC

J gene: TRBJ1-1
clone size: NA
D gene: TRBD1
V gene: TRBV19
CDR3 protein: CASNPPSRDRNTEAFF
CDR3 DNA: TGTGCCAGTAATCCACCTTCCCGGGACAGAAACACTGAAGCTTTCTTT

J gene: TRBJ1-5
clone size: NA
D gene: NA
V gene: TRBV30
CDR3 protein: CAWSSGGNSNQPQHF
CDR3 DNA: TGTGCCTGGAGTTCCGGGGGAAATAGCAATCAGCCCCAGCATTTT

J gene: TRBJ2-7
clone size: many
D gene: TRBD1
V gene: TRBV6-6
CDR3 protein: CASSRGGQELYEQYF
CDR3 DNA: TGTGCCAGCAGTCGAGGGGGACAGGAACTTTACGAGCAGTACTTC

J gene: TRBJ2-5
clone size: NA
D gene: TRBD1
V gene: TRBV24-1
CDR3 protein: CATSDHGTGPQETQYF
CDR3 DNA: TGTGCCACCAGTGACCATGGGACAGGGCCCCAAGAGACCCAGTACTTC

J gene: TRBJ1-2
clone size: NA
D gene: NA
V gene: TRBV7-9
CDR3 protein: CASSDQDGYTF
CDR3 DNA: TGTGCCAGCAGCGACCAGGATGGCTACACCTTC

J gene: TRBJ2-3
clone size: NA
D gene: TRBD2
V gene: TRBV11-3
CDR3 protein: CASSFYSGTSGVMESGTQYF
CDR3 DNA: TGTGCCAGCAGCTTTTACTCCGGGACTAGCGGGGTAATGGAAAGTGGTACGCAGTATTTT

J gene: TRBJ2-7
clone size: few
D gene: TRBD2
V gene: TRBV20-1
CDR3 protein: CSASWVAGPASYEQYF
CDR3 DNA: TGCAGTGCTAGCTGGGTAGCGGGTCCGGCGTCCTACGAGCAGTACTTC

J gene: TRBJ1-1
clone size: NA
D gene: NA
V gene: TRBV24-1
CDR3 protein: CATSDKGTENTEAFF
CDR3 DNA: TGTGCCACCAGTGATAAGGGAACAGAGAACACTGAAGCTTTCTTT

J gene: TRBJ2-5
clone size: NA
D gene: NA
V gene: TRBV6-6
CDR3 protein: CASSRGWSAQETQYF
CDR3 DNA: TGTGCCAGCAGCCGGGGGTGGAGCGCCCAAGAGACCCAGTACTTC

J gene: TRBJ2-1
clone size: NA
D gene: TRBD1
V gene: TRBV9
CDR3 protein: CASSVRGDRNYNEQFF
CDR3 DNA: TGTGCCAGCAGCGTGAGGGGGGACAGGAACTACAATGAGCAGTTCTTC

J gene: TRBJ2-7
clone size: NA
D gene: TRBD2
V gene: TRBV4-3
CDR3 protein: CASSQESVYSAGEKHEQYF
CDR3 DNA: TGCGCCAGCAGCCAAGAATCTGTTTATAGCGCGGGAGAAAAGCACGAGCAGTACTTC

J gene: TRBJ2-2
clone size: NA
D gene: TRBD2
V gene: TRBV28
CDR3 protein: CASSHPSGRTGELFF
CDR3 DNA: TGTGCCAGCAGTCATCCTAGCGGGAGGACCGGGGAGCTGTTTTTT

J gene: TRBJ2-3
clone size: many
D gene: TRBD1
V gene: TRBV5-1
CDR3 protein: CASTDGQGAADTQYF
CDR3 DNA: TGCGCCAGCACCGATGGACAGGGGGCGGCAGATACGCAGTATTTT

J gene: TRBJ2-3
clone size: few
D gene: TRBD2
V gene: TRBV25-1
CDR3 protein: CASSPGLAGGIDTQYF
CDR3 DNA: TGTGCCAGCAGTCCTGGACTAGCGGGGGGGATAGATACGCAGTATTTT

J gene: TRBJ2-3
clone size: NA
D gene: NA
V gene: TRBV20-1
CDR3 protein: CSAWTSDTQYF
CDR3 DNA: TGCAGTGCTTGGACTTCAGATACGCAGTATTTT

J gene: TRBJ2-7
clone size: NA
D gene: NA
V gene: TRBV11-2
CDR3 protein: CASSPANEQYF
CDR3 DNA: TGTGCCAGCAGCCCAGCCAACGAGCAGTACTTC

J gene: TRBJ2-1
clone size: NA
D gene: NA
V gene: TRBV24-1
CDR3 protein: CATSDPDLPGYNEQFF
CDR3 DNA: TGTGCCACCAGTGACCCGGACCTCCCAGGATACAATGAGCAGTTCTTC

J gene: TRBJ1-1
clone size: NA
D gene: NA
V gene: TRBV11-2
CDR3 protein: CASILSGNTEAFF
CDR3 DNA: TGTGCCAGCATACTATCGGGGAACACTGAAGCTTTCTTT

J gene: TRBJ2-3
clone size: NA
D gene: TRBD2
V gene: TRBV27
CDR3 protein: CASSFHSGGLADTQYF
CDR3 DNA: TGTGCCAGCAGTTTTCATAGCGGGGGGCTAGCAGATACGCAGTATTTT

J gene: TRBJ2-2
clone size: many
D gene: NA
V gene: TRBV24-1
CDR3 protein: CATSDLSQTTGELFF
CDR3 DNA: TGTGCCACCAGTGATTTATCGCAAACCACCGGGGAGCTGTTTTTT

J gene: TRBJ2-1
clone size: NA
D gene: NA
V gene: TRBV12-3/TRBV12-4
CDR3 protein: CASSPRTGSYNEQFF
CDR3 DNA: TGTGCCAGCAGTCCCAGGACGGGAAGCTACAATGAGCAGTTCTTC